This record looks at one T cell receptor (beta chain) sequence and its context. Its antigen is as yet unknown. A multiplex PCR was run with 60 Vbeta primers and 13 Jbeta primers. Here immunoSEQ multiplex PCR was the method, and the copy in TCRdb shows in-frame clones only, minus some. The sample has around 130,000 clones, over 8.5% seen once. These data are taken from a study of cytomegalovirus exposure and HLA in healthy donors. Study-wide results and caveats: There were 160 or so TCR beta chains listed as cytomegalovirus-associated.

The germline V gene encodes CDR1 LNHNV and CDR2 YYDKDF (reference sequence). Trimming stripped 1 base from V and 7 bases from J, with 17 bases between. This CDR3 contains 16 residues. The rearrangement joins TRBV15 to TRBJ2-1; a possible D gene is TRBD1 (5 bases). The clonotype was recovered from a woman in her thirties or forties in good health and CMV-seropositive. Sequencing was performed on PBMCs. The CDR3 is CATSRGMGRSFNEQFF. Here the CDR3 DNA reads TGTGCCACCAGCAGAGGTATGGGGCGCTCATTTAATGAGCAGTTCTTC.